This entry lists 15 T cell receptor beta chains sequenced from one sample in a study of blood T cell repertoires in COVID-19 (dated by TCRdb to about 2020). Library creation used the immunoSEQ multiplex PCR assay. The immuneACCESS repertoire file appears here via TCRdb, limited to in-frame rearrangements. These files lack a portion of the clones; in checked studies, under half of the deficit traces to unresolved V genes, and the cause of the others is not known. The sample yields tens of thousands of clones; less than 80% were counted once. The top ten clones comprise over 35% of the sample. Sequenced: peripheral blood. The receptors shown here come from a man aged 80 or over with acute or convalescent COVID-19.

This chain's CDR3 is CASSQGQTISYNEQFF. CDR3 DNA: TGTGCCAGCAGCCAGGGACAGACCATCTCCTACAATGAGCAGTTCTTC. V gene TRBV11-2 combines with J gene TRBJ2-1, with 7 bases aligning to TRBD1. Trimming cost V 5 bases and J 0 bases; bases outside gene matches: 7. This CDR3 spans 16 amino acids. Germline V CDR1 and CDR2: SGHAT, FQNNGV.

Comment on this clone: The DNA is left out, because the CDR3 cannot be placed on it with certainty; the CDR3 is given as TCRdb lists it. V is TRBV5-5 and J is TRBJ2-7; the D call in the table, TRBD1, was not verified against the DNA. In germline, CDR1 is SGHKS, CDR2 YYEKEE (reference sequence). The CDR3 length equals 15 residues, ends included. CDR3 loop: CASSLVGTGIVAEYF.

This sequence joins TRBV7-6 and TRBJ1-3; TRBD1 might be the D (5 bases). The CDR3 is 13 residues long. V gave up 1 base and J gave up 4 bases, with 5 bases separating them. Germline-derived CDR1 and CDR2 are SGHVS and FNYEAQ. CDR3 nucleotide sequence: TGTGCCAGCAGCTTAGGACAGGGAAACACCATATATTTT. As protein: CASSLGQGNTIYF.

This chain uses TRBV4-2 with TRBJ2-7; D possibly corresponds to TRBD2 (6 bases). The CDR3 is made up of 16 amino acids. Germline V gene data show CDR1 as LGHNA and CDR2 as YNFKEQ. V gave up 4 bases and J gave up 4 bases, with 20 bases separating them. The CDR3 is CASSLQDGGGEYEQYF. CDR3 sequence (DNA): TGTGCCAGCAGCCTCCAAGACGGAGGCGGGGAATACGAGCAGTACTTC.

V gene TRBV11-3 combines with J gene TRBJ2-1, with 10 bases aligning to TRBD2. The junction had 17 bases not matched to a gene; V was cut back by 5 bases and J by 7 bases. CDR1 and CDR2 from the germline V gene are SGHNT and YENEEA. The CDR3 extends over 18 amino acids. In DNA, the CDR3 is TGTGCCAGCAGCCAGAGGGGAATAGCGGGGGGCCTGCCAAATGAGCAGTTCTTC. Its protein product is CASSQRGIAGGLPNEQFF.

This clone was found once. The V call is TRBV5-1, the J call TRBJ1-2, with D perhaps matching TRBD1 (5 bases). V was pared by 7 bases and J by 2 bases, with 18 bases between. Germline V gives CDR1 SGHRS, CDR2 YFSETQ. This CDR3 is 15 amino acids long. The CDR3 sequence: CASGPGRASNYGYTF. DNA of the CDR3: TGCGCCAGCGGCCCGGGCAGGGCTTCAAACTATGGCTACACCTTC. The entire variable domain, with the rest obtained from reference TRBV5-1 and TRBJ1-2, is as follows: KAGVTQTPRYLIKTRGQQVTLSCSPISGHRSVSWYQQTPGQGLQFLFEYFSETQRNKGNFPGRFSGRQFSNSRSEMNVSTLELGDSALYLCASGPGRASNYGYTFGSGTRLTVV.

The gene calls are TRBV27 and TRBJ2-3; the D gene is possibly TRBD2 (5 bases). CDR3 size: 14 residues. V was clipped by 5 bases and J by 9 bases, with 18 bases between them. Germline CDR1 reads MNHEY; CDR2 reads SMNVEV (reference sequence). CDR3 DNA: TGTGCCAGCAGTGTGGGCACTGCGACTACGACGCAGTATTTT. This gives the protein CASSVGTATTTQYF.

This clone was picked up a small number of times. CDR3 DNA: TGTGCCAGTTCGAACAGGGGCCGGAACTATGGCTACACCTTC. Encoded protein: CASSNRGRNYGYTF. V is TRBV19 and J is TRBJ1-2; TRBD1 matches 7 bases. After removal of 8 bases from V and 2 bases from J, the junction contained 8 bases not matched to a gene. CDR1 is LNHDA and CDR2 is SQIVND in the germline V gene (reference sequence). The CDR3 is 14 amino acids.

The CDR3 DNA sequence: TGCGCCAGCAGCTCCTTGGTCCAAACAGGGGGCCAAGAGACCCAGTACTTC. Encoded protein: CASSSLVQTGGQETQYF. The chain links TRBV5-1 to TRBJ2-5; TRBD1 agrees at 8 bases. V lost 3 bases to trimming and J lost 1 base; unmatched junction nucleotides: 11. CDR3 length: 17 residues. The germline V gene has CDR1 SGHRS and CDR2 YFSETQ.

The V call is TRBV19, the J call TRBJ2-5; perhaps TRBD1 as D (5 bases). Trimming took off 5 bases at V and 7 bases at J, with 11 bases between the two ends. This CDR3 has 12 residues. Germline CDR1 reads LNHDA; CDR2 reads SQIVND (reference sequence). CDR3 sequence (DNA): TGTGCCAGTAGTGTACAGGAAGGGACCCAGTACTTC. Translating gives CASSVQEGTQYF. Combining the CDR3 with reference TRBV19 and TRBJ2-5 gives the whole variable domain DGGITQSPKYLFRKEGQNVTLSCEQNLNHDAMYWYRQDPGQGLRLIYYSQIVNDFQKGDIAEGYSVSREKKESFPLTVTSAQKNPTAFYLCASSVQEGTQYFGPGTRLLVL.

J is TRBJ1-1 and V is TRBV20-1; D gene unclear. CDR1 and CDR2 (germline): DFQATT, SNEGSKA (reference sequence). Trimming stripped 6 bases from V and 4 bases from J, with 9 bases between. This CDR3 comprises 11 residues. CDR3 residues: CSAEEITEAFF. CDR3 DNA: TGCAGTGCGGAGGAGATCACTGAAGCTTTCTTT.

This clone has only one observation. This chain joins TRBV9 and TRBJ2-1; D is perhaps TRBD2 (5 bases). There are 15 residues in the CDR3. V shed 2 bases and J shed 9 bases, with 18 bases lying between them. The germline V gene has CDR1 SGDLS and CDR2 YYNGEE. This CDR3 is CASSVAGARSGEQFF. CDR3 sequence (DNA): TGTGCCAGCAGCGTGGCGGGCGCGCGGAGCGGTGAGCAGTTCTTC.

V gene TRBV9 combines with J gene TRBJ2-2, with 7 nucleotides matching TRBD2. The CDR3 totals 16 residues. The germline CDR1 and CDR2 sequences are SGDLS and YYNGEE. With V trimmed by 0 bases and J by 4 bases, 6 bases remained unmatched. CDR3 sequence: CASSVAGGGITGELFF. For the CDR3, the DNA is TGTGCCAGCAGCGTAGCAGGCGGGGGAATCACCGGGGAGCTGTTTTTT.

This clone is a singleton in its sample. The chain is built from TRBV7-2 and TRBJ2-7; 8 bases align to TRBD1. The CDR3 totals 14 residues. Germline V gene lookup returns CDR1 SGHTA and CDR2 FQGNSA. V lost 5 bases and J lost 5; bases outside the gene matches: 8. The CDR3 is CASSPGTGNHEQYF. CDR3 coding DNA: TGTGCCAGCAGCCCTGGGACAGGCAACCACGAGCAGTACTTC.

The CDR3 here is CASSQDLAGMSGYTF. The CDR3 bases are TGTGCCAGCAGCCAAGATCTGGCAGGGATGAGCGGCTACACCTTC. The J gene is TRBJ1-2, the V gene TRBV4-2, with D possibly being TRBD1 (5 bases). Trimming shortened V by 0 bases and J by 8 bases, and 16 bases separated the two germline ends. The CDR3 runs to 15 residues. Germline CDR1 and CDR2: LGHNA and YNFKEQ.